Below are 15 T cell receptor beta chains sequenced from a single sample in a study of CD8+ T cells in alopecia areata. cDNA serving as the sequencing template came from extracted, reverse transcribed RNA. Some clones are missing from TCRdb's copy, which holds only in-frame ones; the method was immunoSEQ multiplex PCR. The sample lists roughly 170,000 clones, just under 60% occurring once. The source was CD4+ T cells sorted from blood, collected at week 0. The receptors stem from a human donor with alopecia areata.

The gene calls are TRBV29-1 and TRBJ2-7; D is unclear. V was trimmed by 7 bases and J by 2 bases, leaving 15 bases between them. The CDR3 spans 13 residues. The germline CDR1 and CDR2 sequences are SQVTM and ANQGSEA. DNA for the CDR3: TGCAGCGCGGCTAGGTTAGGCGCCTACGAGCAGTACTTC. Translating it yields CSAARLGAYEQYF.

This clone was observed once. The chain uses TRBV11-2 and TRBJ1-5, with D unresolved. The CDR3 consists of 10 residues. V lost 5 bases and J 4 bases, leaving 0 bases between the germline ends. CDR1 and CDR2 (germline): SGHAT, FQNNGV. This CDR3 is CASSNQPQHF. Here the CDR3 DNA reads TGTGCCAGCAGCAATCAGCCCCAGCATTTT.

This sequence joins TRBV30 and TRBJ2-1; D not certain. Germline loops: CDR1 GTSNPN, CDR2 SVGIG (reference sequence). The CDR3 loop spans 13 amino acids. The germline V and J ends were trimmed by 8 bases and 4 bases, with 15 bases remaining between them. The CDR3, as DNA: TGTGCCACGTTGGTAACAACATACAATGAGCAGTTCTTC. It translates to CATLVTTYNEQFF.

This clone was seen just once. One end of the junction does not line up with germline, which may come from a read error. This rearrangement joins TRBV25-1 to TRBJ2-7, with D perhaps being TRBD1 or TRBD2 (5 bases each). Germline CDR1 is MGHDK and CDR2 is SYGVNS. The length of the CDR3 is 15 residues. CDR3 nucleotide sequence: TGTGCCAGCCCAATGATCGGGGACCTCTCCTACGAGCAGTGCTTC. Residues: CASPMIGDLSYEQCF.

This clone occurred a few times. The chain is built from TRBV6-5 and TRBJ2-7, with unresolved D. The CDR3 loop spans 15 amino acids. Trimming stripped 2 bases from V and 2 bases from J, with 13 bases between. Germline values: CDR1 MNHEY, CDR2 SVGAGI. For the CDR3, the DNA is TGTGCCAGCAGTTACGGCAGCCCAGCTACCTACGAGCAGTACTTC. This gives the protein CASSYGSPATYEQYF.

The chain carries TRBV7-9 and TRBJ2-7, with unresolved D. Germline V gene data show CDR1 as SEHNR and CDR2 as FQNEAQ (reference sequence). This CDR3 spans 15 amino acids. V lost 1 base to trimming and J lost 3 bases, with 13 bases between them. CDR3 in amino acids: CASSLGMGPFYEQYF. CDR3 bases: TGTGCCAGCAGCTTAGGAATGGGCCCTTTCTACGAGCAGTACTTC.

This clone has a single count. V gene TRBV6-5 combines with J gene TRBJ2-5, with 7 bases aligning to TRBD1. CDR1 and CDR2 (germline): MNHEY, SVGAGI. The CDR3 spans 15 residues. The trim removed 9 bases at V and 7 bases at J, leaving 17 bases unmatched. The CDR3 loop is CARRGNRGARRTQYF. CDR3 DNA: TGTGCCAGGAGGGGAAACAGGGGAGCCAGGCGGACCCAGTACTTC.

The CDR3 bases are TGTGCCTGGAGTATGAGGGTGGATACGCAGTATTTT. This translates into CAWSMRVDTQYF. The chain combines TRBV30 with TRBJ2-3; possibly TRBD2 for D (5 bases). Trimming removed 2 bases from V and 6 bases from J, with 9 bases in between. The CDR3 extends over 12 amino acids. Looked up from germline, CDR1 is GTSNPN and CDR2 is SVGIG (reference sequence).

This clone appeared a few times. V and J are TRBV15 and TRBJ2-1, with D possibly being TRBD1 (5 bases). Germline CDR1 is LNHNV and CDR2 is YYDKDF (reference sequence). V was cut by 0 bases and J by 9 bases, with 18 bases left in between. There are 16 residues in the CDR3. The CDR3 sequence is CATSREGPGSGGEQFF. In DNA form, the CDR3 reads TGTGCCACCAGCAGAGAGGGGCCGGGCTCTGGCGGTGAGCAGTTCTTC.

The chain employs TRBV6-5 and TRBJ1-2, with a tentative D call TRBD1 (6 bases). The length of the CDR3 is 15 residues. Germline-derived CDR1 and CDR2 are MNHEY and SVGAGI. V was trimmed by 0 bases and J by 1 base, leaving 9 bases between them. The CDR3 protein is CASSYSGTINYGYTF. Here the CDR3 DNA reads TGTGCCAGCAGTTACTCTGGGACAATTAACTATGGCTACACCTTC.

V usage is TRBV4-1 and J usage is TRBJ1-6, with TRBD1 matching over 9 bases. After removal of 4 bases from V and 2 bases from J, the junction contained 12 bases not matched to a gene. This CDR3 is built from 19 residues. Germline V gene lookup returns CDR1 MGHRA and CDR2 YSYEKL. As DNA, the CDR3 is TGCGCCAGCAGCCGGAACGCGGGACAGGGTCCGACCTATAATTCACCCCTCCACTTT. This gives the protein CASSRNAGQGPTYNSPLHF.

V usage is TRBV30 and J usage is TRBJ1-3; weak D call: TRBD1 (6 bases). The germline V gene has CDR1 GTSNPN and CDR2 SVGIG (reference sequence). CDR3 length: 12 amino acids. The V and J ends lost 5 bases and 2 bases respectively, with 7 bases between them. The DNA for the CDR3 is TGTGCCTGGGGACAGCCTGGAAACACCATATATTTT. Translation: CAWGQPGNTIYF.

This clone came up a few times. The CDR3 is CASRLDGGGVYGYTF. The CDR3 bases are TGTGCAAGTCGCTTAGACGGAGGGGGCGTCTATGGCTACACCTTC. The rearrangement uses TRBV12-2 and TRBJ1-2; no check of the table's D call, TRBD1, against the DNA was made. TRBV12-2 is a pseudogene segment. The CDR3 loop spans 15 amino acids.

The chain couples TRBV4-1 to TRBJ2-5; no firm D call. CDR1 and CDR2 from the germline V gene are MGHRA and YSYEKL. The V end lost 1 base, the J end lost 3 bases, and 9 bases lay between the germline ends. CDR3 length equals 14 residues. The CDR3 nucleotides are TGCGCCAGCAGCCAAGTTTGGCAGAAAGAGACCCAGTACTTC. Protein sequence: CASSQVWQKETQYF.

This sequence joins TRBV30 and TRBJ1-4, with D possibly being TRBD1 (6 bases). The germline V gene encodes CDR1 GTSNPN and CDR2 SVGIG (reference sequence). CDR3 length: 13 residues. V lost 5 bases, J lost 7 bases, and 14 bases lay in between. The CDR3 reads CAWGRQAGEKLFF. CDR3 nucleotides: TGTGCCTGGGGGAGACAGGCGGGTGAAAAACTGTTTTTT.